This T cell receptor beta chain comes out of a study of cytotoxic CD8 clonotypes in ibrutinib-treated CLL. Findings and limits, study-wide: Patients had baseline clonality above age-matched healthy donors, and this clonality moved with circulating CD8+ T-cell counts.

TCRdb's copy holds only in-frame clones and misses some; the assay was immunoSEQ multiplex PCR. This table has some 200,000 clones, approximately 72% appearing once. As for this clone: What it binds is not known.

The CDR3 consists of 16 residues. V was clipped by 4 bases and J by 4 bases; unmatched bases: 12. CDR1 LGHNA and CDR2 YSLEER come from the germline V gene. The V gene is TRBV4-3, the J gene TRBJ1-2; 7 bases align to TRBD1. This specimen was PBMCs, taken after 24 months of ibrutinib treatment. The sequence was collected from a human donor with chronic lymphocytic leukemia. As DNA, the CDR3 is TGCGCCAGCAGCCTAGCCGGGACAGACTTCGGCTATGGCTACACCTTC. The encoded protein is CASSLAGTDFGYGYTF.